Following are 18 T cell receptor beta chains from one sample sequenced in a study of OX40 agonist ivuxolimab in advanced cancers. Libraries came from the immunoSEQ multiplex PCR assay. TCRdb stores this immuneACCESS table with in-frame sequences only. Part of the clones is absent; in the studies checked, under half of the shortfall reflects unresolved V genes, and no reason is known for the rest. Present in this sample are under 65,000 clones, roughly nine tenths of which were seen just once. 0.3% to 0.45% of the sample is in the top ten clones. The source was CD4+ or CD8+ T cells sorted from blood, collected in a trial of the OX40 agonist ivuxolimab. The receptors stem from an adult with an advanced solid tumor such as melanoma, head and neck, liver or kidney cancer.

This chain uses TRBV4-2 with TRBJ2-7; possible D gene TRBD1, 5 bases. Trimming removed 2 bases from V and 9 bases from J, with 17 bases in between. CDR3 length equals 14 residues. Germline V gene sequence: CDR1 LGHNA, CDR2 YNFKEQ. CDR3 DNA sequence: TGTGCCAGCAGCCAACCCAGGGCAGGGTCGGGGCAGTACTTC. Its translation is CASSQPRAGSGQYF.

CDR3 DNA sequence: TGTGCCATGGGACGCCTGAACACTGAAGCTTTCTTT. Translated: CAMGRLNTEAFF. The chain is built from TRBV30 and TRBJ1-1, with D perhaps matching TRBD1 (5 bases). The CDR3 has 12 amino acids. V was cut by 8 bases and J by 0 bases, with 10 bases left in between. The V gene's germline CDR1 is GTSNPN and CDR2 SVGIG (reference sequence).

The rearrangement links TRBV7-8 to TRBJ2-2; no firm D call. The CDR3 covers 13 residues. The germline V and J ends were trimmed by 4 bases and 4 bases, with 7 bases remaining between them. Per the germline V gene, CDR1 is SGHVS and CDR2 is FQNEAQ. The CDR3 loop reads CASSSTVTGELFF. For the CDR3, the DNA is TGTGCCAGCAGCTCGACGGTCACCGGGGAGCTGTTTTTT.

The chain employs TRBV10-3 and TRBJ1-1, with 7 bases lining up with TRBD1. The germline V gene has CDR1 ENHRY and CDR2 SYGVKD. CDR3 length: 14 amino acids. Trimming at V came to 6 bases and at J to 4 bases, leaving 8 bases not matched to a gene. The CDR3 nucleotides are TGTGCCATCAGACAAGACAGGGCGGCCACTGAAGCTTTCTTT. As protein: CAIRQDRAATEAFF.

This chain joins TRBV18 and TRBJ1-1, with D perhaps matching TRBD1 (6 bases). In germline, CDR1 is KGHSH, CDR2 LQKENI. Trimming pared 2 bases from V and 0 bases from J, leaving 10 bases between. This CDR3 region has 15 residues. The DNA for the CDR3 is TGTGCCAGCTCACCAGACACAGGGCTGAACACTGAAGCTTTCTTT. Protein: CASSPDTGLNTEAFF.

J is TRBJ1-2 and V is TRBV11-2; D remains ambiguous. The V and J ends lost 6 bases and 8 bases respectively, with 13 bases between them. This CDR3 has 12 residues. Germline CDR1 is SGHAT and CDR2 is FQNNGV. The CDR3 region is CASRASTRGYTF. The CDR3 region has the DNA TGTGCCAGCAGGGCAAGCACAAGGGGCTACACCTTC.

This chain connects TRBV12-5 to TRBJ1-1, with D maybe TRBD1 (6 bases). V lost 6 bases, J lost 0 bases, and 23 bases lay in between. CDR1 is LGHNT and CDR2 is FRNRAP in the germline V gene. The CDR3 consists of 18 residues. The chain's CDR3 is CASGSKTRGSGVNTEAFF. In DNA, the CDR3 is TGTGCTAGTGGCTCTAAAACCAGGGGCTCGGGGGTGAACACTGAAGCTTTCTTT.

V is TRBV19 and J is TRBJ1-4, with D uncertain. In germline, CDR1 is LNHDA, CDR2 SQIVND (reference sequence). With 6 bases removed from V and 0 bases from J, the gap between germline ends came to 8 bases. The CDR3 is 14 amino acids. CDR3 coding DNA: TGTGCCAGTAGACGCATTGCAACTAATGAAAAACTGTTTTTT. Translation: CASRRIATNEKLFF.

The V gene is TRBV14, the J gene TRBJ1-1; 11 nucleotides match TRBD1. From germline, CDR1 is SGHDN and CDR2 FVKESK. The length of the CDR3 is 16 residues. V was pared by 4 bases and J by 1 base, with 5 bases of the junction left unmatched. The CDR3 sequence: CASSRRTGGKNTEAFF. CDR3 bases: TGTGCCAGCAGCCGACGGACAGGGGGCAAGAACACTGAAGCTTTCTTT.

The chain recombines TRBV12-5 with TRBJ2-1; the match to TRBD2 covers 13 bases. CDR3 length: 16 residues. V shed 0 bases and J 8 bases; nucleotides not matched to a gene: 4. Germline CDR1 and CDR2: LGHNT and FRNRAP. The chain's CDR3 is CASGLVLAGGKYEQFF. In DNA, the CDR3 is TGTGCTAGTGGTTTGGTACTAGCGGGGGGGAAATATGAGCAGTTCTTC.

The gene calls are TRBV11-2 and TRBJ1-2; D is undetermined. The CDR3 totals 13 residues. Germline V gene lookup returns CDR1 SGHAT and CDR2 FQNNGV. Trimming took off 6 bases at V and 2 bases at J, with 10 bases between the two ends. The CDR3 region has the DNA TGTGCCAGCAGTAAGGACTCAAACTATGGCTACACCTTC. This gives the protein CASSKDSNYGYTF.

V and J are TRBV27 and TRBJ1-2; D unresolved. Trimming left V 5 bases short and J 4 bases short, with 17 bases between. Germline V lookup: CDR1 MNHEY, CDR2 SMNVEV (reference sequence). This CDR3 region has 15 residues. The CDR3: CASSAYIGGSYGYTF. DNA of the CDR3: TGTGCCAGCAGTGCCTACATCGGCGGGAGCTATGGCTACACCTTC.

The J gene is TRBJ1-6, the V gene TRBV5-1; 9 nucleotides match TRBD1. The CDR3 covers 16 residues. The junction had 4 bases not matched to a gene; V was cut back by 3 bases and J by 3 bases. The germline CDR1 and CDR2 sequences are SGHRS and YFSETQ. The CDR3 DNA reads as TGCGCCAGCAGCTGGGGGACAGGGAACTATAATTCACCCCTCCACTTT. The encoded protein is CASSWGTGNYNSPLHF.

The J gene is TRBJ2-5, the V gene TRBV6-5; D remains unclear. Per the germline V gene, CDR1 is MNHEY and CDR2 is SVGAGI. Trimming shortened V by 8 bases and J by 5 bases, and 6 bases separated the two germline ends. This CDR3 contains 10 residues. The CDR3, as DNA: TGTGCCAGCGGTCGGGAGACCCAGTACTTC. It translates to CASGRETQYF.

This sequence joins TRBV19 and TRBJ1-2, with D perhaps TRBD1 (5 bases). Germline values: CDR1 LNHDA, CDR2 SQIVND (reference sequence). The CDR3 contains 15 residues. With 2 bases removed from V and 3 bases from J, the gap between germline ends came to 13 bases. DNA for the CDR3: TGTGCCAGTAGTATAAGAGGGGCTGGGGACTATGGCTACACCTTC. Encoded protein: CASSIRGAGDYGYTF.

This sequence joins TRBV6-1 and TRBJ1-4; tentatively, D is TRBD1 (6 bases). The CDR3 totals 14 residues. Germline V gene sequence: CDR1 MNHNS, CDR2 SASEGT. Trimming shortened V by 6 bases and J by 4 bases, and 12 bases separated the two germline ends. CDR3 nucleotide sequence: TGTGCCAGCAGAGCAACAGGGAGTAATGAAAAACTGTTTTTT. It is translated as CASRATGSNEKLFF.

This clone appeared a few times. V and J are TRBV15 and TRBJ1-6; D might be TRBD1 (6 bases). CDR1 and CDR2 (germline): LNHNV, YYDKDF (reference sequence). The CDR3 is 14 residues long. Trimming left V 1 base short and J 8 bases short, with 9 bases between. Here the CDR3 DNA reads TGTGCCACCAGCAGAGGGACAGTATATTCACCCCTCCACTTT. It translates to CATSRGTVYSPLHF.

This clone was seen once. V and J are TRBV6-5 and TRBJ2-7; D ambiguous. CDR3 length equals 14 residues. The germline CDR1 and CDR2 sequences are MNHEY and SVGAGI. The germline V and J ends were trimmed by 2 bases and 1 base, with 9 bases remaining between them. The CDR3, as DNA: TGTGCCAGCAGTTACACTCGATGGTCCTACGAGCAGTACTTC. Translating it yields CASSYTRWSYEQYF.